The rows below give T cell receptor beta chains drawn from one sample of a study of shared clonotypes between healthy human individuals. Assay used: immunoSEQ multiplex PCR; TCRdb lists only in-frame clones, some missing. The sample has approximately 2.4 million clones, under 97% seen once; the top ten hold around 0.13%. The sequenced sample was naive CD4+ T cells sorted from blood. The receptors shown here come from a man aged 18 to 29 in good health. Each CDR3 is given with its conserved first and last residue. D genes are given only for firm matches. Part of the rows lack a size; the others show once, few, many or a class for expanded clones.

D gene	V gene	clone size	J gene	CDR3 protein	CDR3 DNA
NA	TRBV11-2	NA	TRBJ2-7	CASSPKSLKGSSYEQYF	TGTGCCAGCAGCCCGAAAAGTCTAAAGGGAAGCTCCTACGAGCAGTACTTC
NA	TRBV7-9	NA	TRBJ2-1	CASSLLEQSKATNEQFF	TGTGCCAGCAGCTTATTAGAGCAGTCAAAGGCTACAAATGAGCAGTTCTTC
TRBD1	TRBV5-1	NA	TRBJ1-1	CASSSTGVGTEAFF	TGCGCCAGCAGCTCGACAGGGGTGGGCACTGAAGCTTTCTTT
TRBD2	TRBV6-5	NA	TRBJ2-5	CASRRLAGVETQYF	TGTGCCAGCAGGAGACTAGCGGGAGTGGAGACCCAGTACTTC
NA	TRBV14	once	TRBJ1-3	CASSLNRAGSGNTIYF	TGTGCCAGCAGCCTAAACAGGGCAGGCTCTGGAAACACCATATATTTT
TRBD1	TRBV4-3	NA	TRBJ2-7	CASSQDLWGQGGGYEQYF	TGCGCCAGCAGCCAAGATTTGTGGGGACAGGGGGGCGGGTACGAGCAGTACTTC
TRBD2	TRBV19	NA	TRBJ2-5	CASTSGRAGETQYF	TGTGCCAGTACAAGCGGGAGGGCCGGGGAGACCCAGTACTTC
NA	TRBV19	NA	TRBJ1-1	CATFASGGLAEAFF	TGTGCCACATTCGCTTCTGGGGGCTTAGCTGAAGCTTTCTTT
NA	TRBV7-9	NA	TRBJ1-4	CASSLLPGVSSGNEKLFF	TGTGCCAGCAGCTTATTACCGGGGGTATCTTCAGGAAATGAAAAACTGTTTTTT
NA	TRBV5-1	NA	TRBJ2-3	CASSLGGTDTQYF	TGCGCCAGCAGCTTGGGCGGCACAGATACGCAGTATTTT
NA	TRBV21-1	NA	TRBJ1-1	CASNQGEYTEAFF	TGTGCCAGCAACCAGGGGGAGTACACTGAAGCTTTCTTT
TRBD2	TRBV2	once	TRBJ2-7	CATWGRGEQYF	TGTGCCACTTGGGGGAGGGGCGAGCAGTACTTC
NA	TRBV19	NA	TRBJ1-2	CASSFQGRGYTF	TGTGCCAGTAGTTTTCAGGGACGAGGCTACACCTTC
TRBD1	TRBV28	NA	TRBJ2-7	CASSSPGGPYEQYF	TGTGCCAGCAGTTCTCCAGGGGGCCCCTACGAGCAGTACTTC
NA	TRBV6-1	NA	TRBJ1-1	CASSEVGISEAFF	TGTGCCAGCAGTGAAGTGGGGATATCTGAAGCTTTCTTT
TRBD1	TRBV6-5	NA	TRBJ1-2	CASRSTGAAGYTF	TGTGCCAGCAGGTCTACAGGGGCGGCCGGCTACACCTTC
NA	TRBV7-2	NA	TRBJ2-7	CASSFRRGLGQYF	TGTGCCAGCAGCTTCAGGCGGGGGCTAGGGCAGTACTTC
NA	TRBV4-2	once	TRBJ2-5	CASSQAGGAQRETQYF	TGTGCCAGCAGCCAAGCGGGTGGGGCGCAGCGGGAGACCCAGTACTTC
NA	TRBV11-2	NA	TRBJ2-3	CASSFRAPQDTQYF	TGTGCCAGCAGCTTTAGGGCCCCCCAAGATACGCAGTATTTT
NA	TRBV29-1	NA	TRBJ1-1	CSAKTGTVNTEAFF	TGCAGCGCCAAGACCGGGACCGTGAACACTGAAGCTTTCTTT
NA	TRBV7-2	NA	TRBJ2-3	CASSLVPLTPTTDTQYF	TGTGCCAGCAGCTTAGTACCCCTTACGCCCACCACAGATACGCAGTATTTT
NA	TRBV11-2	NA	TRBJ1-3	CASSLGTVSGNTIYF	TGTGCCAGCAGCTTAGGGACAGTCTCTGGAAACACCATATATTTT
TRBD1	TRBV6-4	NA	TRBJ1-6	CASSEGTGTPLHF	TGTGCCAGCAGTGAAGGGACAGGGACACCCCTCCACTTT
NA	TRBV28	NA	TRBJ1-2	CASSWTDYGYTF	TGTGCCAGCAGTTGGACAGACTATGGCTACACCTTC
NA	TRBV10-3	NA	TRBJ1-4	CAISESPGEEKLFF	TGTGCCATCAGTGAGTCTCCAGGGGAAGAAAAACTGTTTTTT
NA	TRBV2	NA	TRBJ1-5	CASSETGRGNQPQHF	TGTGCCAGCAGTGAAACGGGCAGGGGAAATCAGCCCCAGCATTTT
TRBD2	TRBV4-2	NA	TRBJ2-1	CASSQDTGTRAVEQFF	TGTGCCAGCAGCCAAGATACCGGGACTAGGGCTGTTGAGCAGTTCTTC
NA	TRBV4-1	NA	TRBJ2-5	CASSHSLETQYF	TGCGCCAGCAGCCATTCATTAGAGACCCAGTACTTC
TRBD1	TRBV6-6	NA	TRBJ1-2	CASSWGRGKEQGGYTF	TGTGCCAGCAGTTGGGGCAGGGGGAAGGAGCAAGGTGGCTACACCTTC
TRBD1	TRBV7-8	NA	TRBJ2-3	CASSAGTGGNSDTQYF	TGTGCCAGCAGCGCAGGGACAGGGGGTAATTCAGATACGCAGTATTTT
TRBD1	TRBV6-6	NA	TRBJ2-5	CASSYPGQGETQYF	TGTGCCAGCAGTTACCCGGGACAGGGAGAGACCCAGTACTTC
TRBD1	TRBV4-1	NA	TRBJ1-5	CASSPLDRGGGQPQHF	TGCGCCAGCAGCCCCCTAGACAGGGGGGGCGGTCAGCCCCAGCATTTT
NA	TRBV20-1	NA	TRBJ1-2	CSARTGYGYTF	TGCAGTGCTAGGACAGGCTATGGCTACACCTTC
TRBD2	TRBV4-2	NA	TRBJ2-5	CASSRTSGLQETQYF	TGTGCCAGCAGCAGGACTAGCGGGTTACAAGAGACCCAGTACTTC
NA	TRBV5-1	NA	TRBJ1-4	CASSLTGPDEKLFF	TGCGCCAGCAGCCTCACAGGACCAGATGAAAAACTGTTTTTT
NA	TRBV7-2	NA	TRBJ2-7	CASSVPSSYEQYF	TGTGCCAGCAGCGTACCTAGCTCCTACGAGCAGTACTTC
TRBD1	TRBV14	once	TRBJ2-7	CASSLGQGVTYEQYF	TGTGCCAGCAGCCTCGGACAGGGGGTCACCTACGAGCAGTACTTC
TRBD2	TRBV6-6	NA	TRBJ2-1	CASTSPLSGRRNEQFF	TGTGCCAGCACCTCACCTCTTAGCGGGCGACGCAATGAGCAGTTCTTC
NA	TRBV11-2	once	TRBJ2-5	CASSLQKSPGETQYF	TGTGCCAGCAGCTTACAAAAGTCTCCGGGGGAGACCCAGTACTTC
TRBD2	TRBV18	NA	TRBJ2-1	CASSPTSGTGNEQFF	TGTGCCAGCTCACCGACTAGCGGGACGGGCAATGAGCAGTTCTTC
TRBD2	TRBV12-5	NA	TRBJ2-6	CASGTPSGRAGANVLTF	TGTGCTAGTGGTACTCCGAGCGGGAGGGCTGGGGCCAACGTCCTGACTTTC
NA	TRBV6-5	NA	TRBJ2-3	CASSYSTFGGPDTQYF	TGTGCCAGCAGTTACTCTACATTCGGGGGGCCAGATACGCAGTATTTT
TRBD1	TRBV28	once	TRBJ2-7	CASRTGGYEQYF	TGTGCCAGTAGGACAGGGGGATACGAGCAGTACTTC
NA	TRBV5-1	NA	TRBJ1-6	CASSLGAPGHSNSPLHF	TGCGCCAGCAGCCTGGGGGCTCCGGGACATAGTAATTCACCCCTCCACTTT
TRBD2	TRBV4-3	NA	TRBJ2-7	CASSQEPPSGGTYEQYF	TGCGCCAGCAGCCAAGAGCCCCCCAGCGGGGGGACCTACGAGCAGTACTTC
NA	TRBV7-2	NA	TRBJ2-2	CASSGRGKSGRELFF	TGTGCCAGCAGCGGCCGAGGGAAATCGGGGAGGGAGCTGTTTTTT
TRBD2	TRBV5-4	NA	TRBJ2-3	CASRRLAGLNTDTQYF	TGTGCCAGCAGGCGACTAGCGGGACTTAACACAGATACGCAGTATTTT
NA	TRBV10-3	NA	TRBJ2-1	CAIKGVGNGAEYNEQFF	TGTGCCATCAAGGGCGTGGGGAATGGAGCGGAATACAATGAGCAGTTCTTC
TRBD1	TRBV5-6	NA	TRBJ1-6	CASSLGDRDSPLHF	TGTGCCAGCAGCTTGGGGGACAGGGATTCACCCCTCCACTTT
NA	TRBV4-2	NA	TRBJ1-1	CASSQVLSQGSTEAFF	TGTGCCAGCAGCCAAGTTTTATCACAGGGTTCGACTGAAGCTTTCTTT
TRBD1	TRBV19	NA	TRBJ2-2	CASSMSQGHTGELFF	TGTGCCAGTAGTATGTCACAGGGGCACACCGGGGAGCTGTTTTTT
TRBD1	TRBV7-9	NA	TRBJ1-2	CASSPGQGEHGYTF	TGTGCCAGCAGCCCGGGACAGGGGGAACATGGCTACACCTTC
TRBD1	TRBV29-1	NA	TRBJ1-1	CSVGSTGGTNTEAFF	TGCAGCGTCGGGTCGACAGGGGGCACAAACACTGAAGCTTTCTTT